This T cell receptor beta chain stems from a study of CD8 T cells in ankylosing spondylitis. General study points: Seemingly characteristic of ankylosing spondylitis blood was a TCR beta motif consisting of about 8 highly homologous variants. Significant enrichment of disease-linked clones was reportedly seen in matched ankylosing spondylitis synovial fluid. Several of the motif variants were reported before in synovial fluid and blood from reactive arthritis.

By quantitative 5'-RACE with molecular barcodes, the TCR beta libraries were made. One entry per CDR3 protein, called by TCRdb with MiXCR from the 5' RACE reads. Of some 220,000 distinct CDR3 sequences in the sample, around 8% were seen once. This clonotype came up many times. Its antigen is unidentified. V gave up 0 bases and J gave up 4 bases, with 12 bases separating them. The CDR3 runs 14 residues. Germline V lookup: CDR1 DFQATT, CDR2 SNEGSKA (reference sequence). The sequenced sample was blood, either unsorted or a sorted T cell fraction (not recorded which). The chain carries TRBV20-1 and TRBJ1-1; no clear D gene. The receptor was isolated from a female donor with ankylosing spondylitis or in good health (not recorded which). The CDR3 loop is CSARDLGRTTEAFF. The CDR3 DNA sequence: TGCAGTGCTAGAGATTTGGGCAGGACCACTGAAGCTTTCTTT.